Given below is one T cell receptor (beta chain) in context. Antigen specificity is unknown. Clones were sequenced by immunoSEQ multiplex PCR, and TCRdb holds only the in-frame ones, with some missing. Of about 64,000 clones listed, 90% to 98% were seen once; the top ten hold about 0.095%. The data are from a study of siplizumab effects on memory and regulatory T cells. Findings and limits, study-wide: Proliferating CD4+ or CD8+ clones, roughly 75-97% of them, lacked an assignable naive or memory phenotype. Relative to controls at 26.9%, mappable alloreactive CD4+ clones exhibited a mean Treg-derived proportion of roughly 69% with siplizumab.

CDR1 is SNHLY, CDR2 FYNNEI, per germline. Trimming removed 4 bases from V and 1 base from J; junction bases left unmatched: 2. The CDR3 sequence is 14 residues long. Sequencing was performed on naive CD8+ T cells sorted from blood. The sequence was collected from a human donor in good health. This chain joins TRBV2 and TRBJ2-7; 9 positions match TRBD2. CDR3 in amino acids: CASSVAGASYEQYF. For the CDR3, the DNA is TGTGCCAGCAGTGTAGCGGGGGCATCCTACGAGCAGTACTTC. Looking up the rest from reference TRBV2 and TRBJ2-7 gives the full variable domain: EPEVTQTPSHQVTQMGQEVILRCVPISNHLYFYWYRQILGQKVEFLVSFYNNEISEKSEIFDDQFSVERPDGSNFTLKIRSTKLEDSAMYFCASSVAGASYEQYFGPGTRLTVT.